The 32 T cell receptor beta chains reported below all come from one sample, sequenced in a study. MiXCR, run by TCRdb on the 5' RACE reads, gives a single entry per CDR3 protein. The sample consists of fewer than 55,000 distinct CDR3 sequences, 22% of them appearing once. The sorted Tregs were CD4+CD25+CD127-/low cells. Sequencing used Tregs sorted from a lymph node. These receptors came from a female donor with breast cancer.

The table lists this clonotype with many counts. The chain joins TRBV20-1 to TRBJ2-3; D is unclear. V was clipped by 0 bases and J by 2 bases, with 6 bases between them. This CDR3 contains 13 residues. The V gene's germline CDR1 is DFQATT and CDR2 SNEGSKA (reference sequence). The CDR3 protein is CSARERNTDTQYF. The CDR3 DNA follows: TGCAGTGCTAGAGAGCGGAACACAGATACGCAGTATTTT.

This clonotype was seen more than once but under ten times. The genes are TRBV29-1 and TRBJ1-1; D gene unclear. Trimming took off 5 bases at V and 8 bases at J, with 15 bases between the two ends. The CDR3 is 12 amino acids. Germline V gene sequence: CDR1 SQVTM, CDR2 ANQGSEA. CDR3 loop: CSVFLWTGEAFF. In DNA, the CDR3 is TGCAGCGTTTTCCTCTGGACGGGGGAAGCTTTCTTT.

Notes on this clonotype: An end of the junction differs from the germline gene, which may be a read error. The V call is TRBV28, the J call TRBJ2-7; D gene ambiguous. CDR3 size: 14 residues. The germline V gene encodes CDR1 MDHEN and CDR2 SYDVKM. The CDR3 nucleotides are TGTGCCAGCAGTTTAAGGTTCTCTTCCTACGAGCAGTGCTTC. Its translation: CASSLRFSSYEQCF.

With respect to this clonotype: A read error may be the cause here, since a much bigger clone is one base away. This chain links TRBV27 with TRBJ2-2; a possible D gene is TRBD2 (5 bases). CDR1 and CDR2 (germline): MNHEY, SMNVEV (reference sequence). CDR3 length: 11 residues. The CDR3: CASGNTGEPFF. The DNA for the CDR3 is TGTGCCAGCGGTAACACCGGGGAGCCGTTTTTT.

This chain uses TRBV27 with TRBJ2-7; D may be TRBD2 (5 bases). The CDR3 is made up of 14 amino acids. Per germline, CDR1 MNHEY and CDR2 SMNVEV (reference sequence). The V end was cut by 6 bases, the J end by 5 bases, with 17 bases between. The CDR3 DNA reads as TGTGCCAGCAGAAGGACTGGCGTCTGGGACGAGCAGTACTTC. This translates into CASRRTGVWDEQYF.

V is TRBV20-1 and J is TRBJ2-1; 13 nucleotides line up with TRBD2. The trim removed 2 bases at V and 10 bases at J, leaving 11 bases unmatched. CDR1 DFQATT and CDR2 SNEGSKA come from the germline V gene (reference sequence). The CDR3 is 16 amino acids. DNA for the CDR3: TGCAGTGCTAGAACCCGGACTAGCGGGAGATCGGTAGAGCAGTTCTTC. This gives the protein CSARTRTSGRSVEQFF.

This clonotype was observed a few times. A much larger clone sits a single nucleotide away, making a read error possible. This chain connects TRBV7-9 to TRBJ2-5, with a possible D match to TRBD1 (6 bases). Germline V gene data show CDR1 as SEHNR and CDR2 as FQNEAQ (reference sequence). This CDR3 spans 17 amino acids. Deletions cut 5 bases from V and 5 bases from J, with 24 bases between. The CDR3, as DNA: TGTGCCAGCAGCACCCTCCGAATCGGGACATCTCTTGAGACCCAGTACTTC. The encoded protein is CASSTLRIGTSLETQYF.

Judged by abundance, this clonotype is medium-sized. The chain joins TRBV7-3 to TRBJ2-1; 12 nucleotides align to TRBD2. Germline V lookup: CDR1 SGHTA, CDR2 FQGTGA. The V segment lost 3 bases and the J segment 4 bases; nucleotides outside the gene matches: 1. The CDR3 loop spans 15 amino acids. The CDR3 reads CASSFTSGGYNEQFF. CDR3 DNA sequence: TGTGCCAGCAGCTTTACTAGCGGGGGGTACAATGAGCAGTTCTTC.

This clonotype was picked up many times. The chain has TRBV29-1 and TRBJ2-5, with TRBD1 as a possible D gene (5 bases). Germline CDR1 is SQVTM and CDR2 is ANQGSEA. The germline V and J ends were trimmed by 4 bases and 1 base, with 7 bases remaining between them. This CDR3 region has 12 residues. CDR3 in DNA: TGCAGCGTTGGACAGCTCCAAGAGACCCAGTACTTC. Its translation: CSVGQLQETQYF.

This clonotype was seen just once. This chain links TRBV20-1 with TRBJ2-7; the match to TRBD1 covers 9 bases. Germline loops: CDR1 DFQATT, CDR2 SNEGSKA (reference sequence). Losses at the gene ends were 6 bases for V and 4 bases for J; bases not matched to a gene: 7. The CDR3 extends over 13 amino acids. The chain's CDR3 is CSALQGAGYEQYF. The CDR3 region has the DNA TGCAGTGCCCTACAGGGGGCGGGTTACGAGCAGTACTTC.

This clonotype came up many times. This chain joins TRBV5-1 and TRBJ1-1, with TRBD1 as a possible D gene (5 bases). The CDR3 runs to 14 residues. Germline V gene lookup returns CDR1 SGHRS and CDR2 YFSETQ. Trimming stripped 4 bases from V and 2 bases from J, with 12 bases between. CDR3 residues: CASSPRDGNTEAFF. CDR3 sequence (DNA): TGCGCCAGCAGCCCTCGGGACGGTAACACTGAAGCTTTCTTT.

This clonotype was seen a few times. The CDR3 sequence is CASSQDPGGRETQYF. CDR3 bases: TGTGCCAGCAGCCAAGATCCCGGGGGTCGAGAGACCCAGTACTTC. The chain couples TRBV4-2 to TRBJ2-5; D is possibly TRBD2 (6 bases). CDR1 is LGHNA, CDR2 YNFKEQ, per germline. Trimming pared 0 bases from V and 4 bases from J, leaving 12 bases between. There are 15 residues in the CDR3.

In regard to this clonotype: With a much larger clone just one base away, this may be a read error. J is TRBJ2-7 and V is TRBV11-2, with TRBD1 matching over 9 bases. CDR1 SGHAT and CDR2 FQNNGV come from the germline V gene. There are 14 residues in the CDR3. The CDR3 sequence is CASSPGQGPYERYF. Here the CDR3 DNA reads TGTGCCAGCAGCCCGGGACAGGGACCCTACGAGCGGTACTTC.

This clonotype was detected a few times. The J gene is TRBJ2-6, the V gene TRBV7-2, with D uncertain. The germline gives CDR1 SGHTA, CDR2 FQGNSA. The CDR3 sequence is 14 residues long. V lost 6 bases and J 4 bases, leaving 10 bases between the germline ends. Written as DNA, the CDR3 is TGTGCCAGCAGGGCCCTTGGAGGGGCCAACGTCCTGACTTTC. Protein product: CASRALGGANVLTF.

The CDR3 here is CSVAAGPYEQYF. CDR3 nucleotides: TGCAGTGTCGCAGCGGGTCCCTACGAGCAGTACTTC. The chain combines TRBV20-1 with TRBJ2-7; TRBD2 is a possible D gene (6 bases). CDR1 DFQATT and CDR2 SNEGSKA come from the germline V gene (reference sequence). The CDR3 loop spans 12 amino acids. V was shortened by 7 bases and J by 2 bases, with 12 bases between the two germline ends.

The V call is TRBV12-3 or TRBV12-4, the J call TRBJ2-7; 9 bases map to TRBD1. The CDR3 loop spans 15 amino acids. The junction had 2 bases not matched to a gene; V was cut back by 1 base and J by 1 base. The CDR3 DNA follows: TGTGCCAGCAGTTTAGAGGACAGGGGTTCCTACGAGCAGTACTTC. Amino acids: CASSLEDRGSYEQYF.

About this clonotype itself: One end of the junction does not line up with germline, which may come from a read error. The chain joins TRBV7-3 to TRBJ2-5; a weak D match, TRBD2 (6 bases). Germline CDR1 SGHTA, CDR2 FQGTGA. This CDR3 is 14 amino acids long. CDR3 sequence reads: CASSPGGTQETLYF. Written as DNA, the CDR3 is TGTGCCAGCAGCCCCGGCGGGACCCAAGAGACCCTGTACTTC.

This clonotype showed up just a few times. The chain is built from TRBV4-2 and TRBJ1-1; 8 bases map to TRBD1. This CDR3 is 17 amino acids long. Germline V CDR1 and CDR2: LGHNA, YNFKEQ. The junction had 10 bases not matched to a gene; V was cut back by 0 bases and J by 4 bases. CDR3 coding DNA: TGTGCCAGCAGCCAAGATAAGGAACGACAGGGGATCACTGAAGCTTTCTTT. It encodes CASSQDKERQGITEAFF.

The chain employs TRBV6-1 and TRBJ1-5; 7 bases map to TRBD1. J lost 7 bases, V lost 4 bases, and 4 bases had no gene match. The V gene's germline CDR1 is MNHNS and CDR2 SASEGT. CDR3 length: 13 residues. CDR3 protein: CASSADRQQPQHF. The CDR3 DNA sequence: TGTGCCAGCAGTGCGGACAGGCAACAGCCCCAGCATTTT.

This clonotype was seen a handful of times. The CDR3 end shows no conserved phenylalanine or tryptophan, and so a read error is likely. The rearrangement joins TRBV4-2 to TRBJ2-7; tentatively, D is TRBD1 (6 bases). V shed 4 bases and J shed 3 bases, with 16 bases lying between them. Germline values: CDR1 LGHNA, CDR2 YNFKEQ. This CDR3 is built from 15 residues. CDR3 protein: CASSPGSARGYEQYS. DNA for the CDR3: TGTGCCAGCAGCCCAGGTTCGGCCAGGGGCTACGAGCAGTACTCC.

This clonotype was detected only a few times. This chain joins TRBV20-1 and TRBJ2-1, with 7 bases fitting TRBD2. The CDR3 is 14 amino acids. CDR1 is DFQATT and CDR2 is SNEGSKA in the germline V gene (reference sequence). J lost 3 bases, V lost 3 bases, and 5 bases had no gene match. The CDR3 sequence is CSASPSGNYNEQFF. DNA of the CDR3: TGCAGTGCTAGTCCTAGCGGCAACTACAATGAGCAGTTCTTC.

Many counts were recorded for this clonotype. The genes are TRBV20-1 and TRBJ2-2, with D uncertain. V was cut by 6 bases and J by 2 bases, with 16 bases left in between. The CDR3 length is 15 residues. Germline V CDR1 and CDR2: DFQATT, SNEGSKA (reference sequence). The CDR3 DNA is TGCAGTGCCAAATCACCGGAAAGCAACACCGGGGAGCTGTTTTTT. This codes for CSAKSPESNTGELFF.

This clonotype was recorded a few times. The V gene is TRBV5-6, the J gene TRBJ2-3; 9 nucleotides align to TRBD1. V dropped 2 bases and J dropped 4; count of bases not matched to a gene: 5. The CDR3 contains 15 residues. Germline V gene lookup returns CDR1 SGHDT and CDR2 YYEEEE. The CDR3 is CASSFLDRGADTQYF. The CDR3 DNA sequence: TGTGCCAGCAGCTTCCTGGACAGGGGTGCAGATACGCAGTATTTT.

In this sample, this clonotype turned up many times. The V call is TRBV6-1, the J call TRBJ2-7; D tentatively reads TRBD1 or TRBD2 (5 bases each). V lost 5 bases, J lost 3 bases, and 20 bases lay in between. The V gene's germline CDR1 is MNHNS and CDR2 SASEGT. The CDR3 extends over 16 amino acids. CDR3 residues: CASSYPVRTGLYEQYF. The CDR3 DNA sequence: TGTGCCAGCAGTTACCCAGTGAGGACGGGGCTCTACGAGCAGTACTTC.

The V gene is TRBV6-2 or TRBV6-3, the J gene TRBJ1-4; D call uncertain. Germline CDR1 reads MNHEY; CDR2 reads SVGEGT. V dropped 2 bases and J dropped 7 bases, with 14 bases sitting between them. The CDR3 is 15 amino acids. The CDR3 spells CASSYGRNSGEKLFF. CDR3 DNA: TGTGCCAGCAGTTACGGAAGAAATTCGGGTGAAAAACTGTTTTTT.

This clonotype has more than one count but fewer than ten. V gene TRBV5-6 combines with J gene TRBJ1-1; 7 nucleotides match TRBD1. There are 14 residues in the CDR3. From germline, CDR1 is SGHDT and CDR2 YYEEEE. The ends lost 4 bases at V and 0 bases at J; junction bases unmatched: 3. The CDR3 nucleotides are TGTGCCAGCAGCCCTGGGACAGTGAACACTGAAGCTTTCTTT. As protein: CASSPGTVNTEAFF.

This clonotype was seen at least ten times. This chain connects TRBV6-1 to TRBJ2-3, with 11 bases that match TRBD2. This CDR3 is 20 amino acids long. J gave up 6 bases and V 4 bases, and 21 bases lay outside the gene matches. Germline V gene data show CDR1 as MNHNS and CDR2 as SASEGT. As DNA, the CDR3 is TGTGCCAGCAGTGGCTTAGGGACTAGCGGACGGGCGCCGGTCAGGGATACGCAGTATTTT. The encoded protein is CASSGLGTSGRAPVRDTQYF.

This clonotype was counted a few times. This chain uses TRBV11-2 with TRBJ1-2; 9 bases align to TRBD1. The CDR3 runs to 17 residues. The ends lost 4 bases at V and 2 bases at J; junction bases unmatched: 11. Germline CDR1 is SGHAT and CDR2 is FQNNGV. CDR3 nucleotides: TGTGCCAGCAGCTCCCCACCCCCGGGACAGGGAAACTATGGCTACACCTTC. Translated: CASSSPPPGQGNYGYTF.

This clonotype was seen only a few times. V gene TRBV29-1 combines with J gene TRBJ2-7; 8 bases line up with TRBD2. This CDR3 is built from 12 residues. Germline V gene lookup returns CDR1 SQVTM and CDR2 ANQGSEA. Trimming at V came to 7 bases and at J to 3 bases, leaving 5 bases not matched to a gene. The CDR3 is CSGQAGDYEQYF. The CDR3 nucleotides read TGCAGCGGACAAGCGGGAGACTACGAGCAGTACTTC.

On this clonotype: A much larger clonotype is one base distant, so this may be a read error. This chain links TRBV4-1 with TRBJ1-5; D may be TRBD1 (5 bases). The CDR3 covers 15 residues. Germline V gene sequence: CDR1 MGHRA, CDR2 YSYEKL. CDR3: CAGSQEWGAGQPQHF. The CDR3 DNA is TGCGCCGGCAGCCAAGAGTGGGGCGCGGGTCAGCCCCAGCATTTT.

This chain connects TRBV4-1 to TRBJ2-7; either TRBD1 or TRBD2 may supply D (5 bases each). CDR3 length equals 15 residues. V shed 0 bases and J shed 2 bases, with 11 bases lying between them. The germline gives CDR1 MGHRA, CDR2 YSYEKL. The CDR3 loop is CASSQDWQGAYEQYF. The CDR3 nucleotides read TGCGCCAGCAGCCAAGACTGGCAGGGAGCCTACGAGCAGTACTTC.

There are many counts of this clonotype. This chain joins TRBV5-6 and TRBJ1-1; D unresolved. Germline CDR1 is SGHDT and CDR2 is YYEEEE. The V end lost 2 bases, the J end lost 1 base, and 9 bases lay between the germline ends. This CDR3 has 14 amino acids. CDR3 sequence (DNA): TGTGCCAGCAGCTTAGGACGGAAGAACACTGAAGCTTTCTTT. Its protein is CASSLGRKNTEAFF.